These 14 T cell receptor beta chains originate from one sample sequenced in a study of STAT5B mutations in CD4+ large granular lymphocyte leukemia. TCRdb's table, derived via immunoSEQ multiplex PCR, lists solely in-frame clones and lacks some. The sample lists around 32,000 clones, around two thirds seen once, with around 0.44% in the top ten. The sequenced material came from CD4+ T cells from blood buffy coats. Receptors were obtained from a human donor in good health.

This clone was picked up a small number of times. The chain couples TRBV2 to TRBJ2-7; weak D call: TRBD2 (5 bases). The CDR3 runs to 13 residues. V lost 2 bases and J 6 bases, leaving 11 bases between the germline ends. CDR1 SNHLY and CDR2 FYNNEI come from the germline V gene. Written as DNA, the CDR3 is TGTGCCAGCAGTGAATCCCCGGCGGGCGAGCAGTACTTC. This codes for CASSESPAGEQYF. The variable domain in full, with the rest retrieved from reference TRBV2 and TRBJ2-7, is EPEVTQTPSHQVTQMGQEVILRCVPISNHLYFYWYRQILGQKVEFLVSFYNNEISEKSEIFDDQFSVERPDGSNFTLKIRSTKLEDSAMYFCASSESPAGEQYFGPGTRLTVT.

The chain has TRBV6-1 and TRBJ2-3; D gene ambiguous. CDR3 length equals 12 residues. Germline values: CDR1 MNHNS, CDR2 SASEGT. V lost 6 bases to trimming and J lost 0 bases, with 4 bases between them. CDR3 amino acids: CASSSSTDTQYF. The CDR3 region has the DNA TGTGCCAGCAGCTCGAGCACAGATACGCAGTATTTT.

The chain carries TRBV7-9 and TRBJ1-1; 7 bases match TRBD1. Germline-derived CDR1 and CDR2 are SEHNR and FQNEAQ (reference sequence). The CDR3 contains 13 residues. The trim removed 1 base at V and 11 bases at J, leaving 7 bases unmatched. The CDR3 DNA follows: TGTGCCAGCAGCTTAGAGGCAGGGGGTGATGCTTTCTTT. It specifies CASSLEAGGDAFF.

This chain connects TRBV30 to TRBJ2-2, with D perhaps matching TRBD2 (5 bases). V lost 1 base to trimming and J lost 1 base, with 7 bases between them. The CDR3 spans 14 residues. CDR1 is GTSNPN, CDR2 SVGIG, per germline (reference sequence). The CDR3 loop reads CAWSADLNTGELFF. The CDR3 DNA sequence: TGTGCCTGGAGTGCGGACTTGAACACCGGGGAGCTGTTTTTT.

This chain uses TRBV29-1 with TRBJ1-2; tentative D call: TRBD1 (5 bases). V lost 1 base and J 4 bases, leaving 10 bases between the germline ends. The CDR3 sequence is 13 residues long. Germline CDR1 reads SQVTM; CDR2 reads ANQGSEA. CDR3 DNA sequence: TGCAGCGTTGAAGGGGCAAGGGGCTATGGCTACACCTTC. Translated: CSVEGARGYGYTF.

The V call is TRBV28, the J call TRBJ1-2; possibly TRBD1 for D (6 bases). Germline loops: CDR1 MDHEN, CDR2 SYDVKM. The V end lost 3 bases, the J end lost 8 bases, and 16 bases lay between the germline ends. The CDR3 sequence is 14 residues long. CDR3 DNA: TGTGCCAGCAGTTTGGCAGGGGTACGCGTGGGCTACACCTTC. Translation: CASSLAGVRVGYTF.

The chain carries TRBV5-6 and TRBJ2-7; weak D call: TRBD2 (5 bases). This CDR3 region has 14 residues. The germline V gene has CDR1 SGHDT and CDR2 YYEEEE. Deletions cut 0 bases from V and 2 bases from J, with 9 bases between. The CDR3 is CASSLATGAYEQYF. In DNA, the CDR3 is TGTGCCAGCAGCTTGGCAACCGGGGCCTACGAGCAGTACTTC.

The chain has TRBV5-1 and TRBJ2-3; 10 bases are shared with TRBD2. The trim removed 0 bases at V and 2 bases at J, leaving 6 bases unmatched. CDR1 is SGHRS, CDR2 YFSETQ, per germline. This CDR3 has 17 amino acids. The CDR3 region is CASSLGPSGGVTDTQYF. The CDR3 nucleotides read TGCGCCAGCAGCTTGGGGCCCAGCGGGGGGGTCACAGATACGCAGTATTTT.

V usage is TRBV7-9 and J usage is TRBJ1-3; TRBD1 might be the D (5 bases). V was clipped by 3 bases and J by 4 bases, with 10 bases between them. The CDR3 runs 14 residues. Germline assignment: CDR1 SEHNR and CDR2 FQNEAQ (reference sequence). The CDR3 region has the DNA TGTGCCAGCAGCTTCGGGGGGTCCGGAAACACCATATATTTT. Its protein is CASSFGGSGNTIYF.

The chain combines TRBV28 with TRBJ2-7, with a tentative D call TRBD2 (7 bases). The V and J ends lost 3 bases and 4 bases respectively, with 13 bases between them. The CDR3 is 14 amino acids. Germline V lookup: CDR1 MDHEN, CDR2 SYDVKM. The CDR3 nucleotides read TGTGCCAGCAGTTTTGGGGGGGCTAGGTACGAGCAGTACTTC. Translation: CASSFGGARYEQYF.

The V call is TRBV6-5, the J call TRBJ2-5; D is uncertain. Germline CDR1 MNHEY, CDR2 SVGAGI. The V end lost 6 bases, the J end lost 5 bases, and 19 bases lay between the germline ends. The CDR3 sequence is 15 residues long. The CDR3 nucleotides read TGTGCCAGCAGACAAATCATTGGGCAGCCGGAGACCCAGTACTTC. Residues: CASRQIIGQPETQYF.

This chain connects TRBV30 to TRBJ1-2, with D hard to call. This CDR3 comprises 11 residues. CDR1 and CDR2 (germline): GTSNPN, SVGIG (reference sequence). Trimming took off 1 base at V and 5 bases at J, with 5 bases between the two ends. The DNA of the CDR3 is TGTGCCTGGAGTGCCGCTTATGGCTACACCTTC. Protein product: CAWSAAYGYTF.

CDR3 loop: CASRETGVVVEYF. The CDR3 coding sequence is TGTGCCAGCAGGGAGACAGGAGTGGTAGTAGAGTACTTC. The chain links TRBV6-6 to TRBJ2-7; D perhaps matches TRBD1 (6 bases). The germline CDR1 and CDR2 sequences are MNHNY and SVGAGI (reference sequence). Trimming stripped 6 bases from V and 11 bases from J, with 20 bases between. The CDR3 has 13 residues.

The CDR3 DNA follows: TGTGCCACCACCCCGGACAGCATTTACAATGAGCAGTTCTTC. Translating it yields CATTPDSIYNEQFF. The J gene is TRBJ2-1, the V gene TRBV27, with TRBD1 as a possible D gene (6 bases). V lost 10 bases, J lost 4 bases, and 17 bases lay in between. The CDR3 has 14 amino acids. CDR1 is MNHEY, CDR2 SMNVEV, per germline (reference sequence).